The clone carrying this TCR beta chain has more than one count but fewer than ten. Sampling of blood occurred at baseline, cycle 4 day 1, and cycle 7 day 1. This sample was included in a study of OX40 agonist ivuxolimab in advanced cancers. Data came from immunoSEQ multiplex PCR; TCRdb stores just in-frame clones and leaves some out. This table has about 67,000 clones, 70% to 90% appearing once. The sequence was obtained from an adult with an advanced solid tumor such as melanoma, head and neck, liver or kidney cancer. The specimen was CD4+ or CD8+ T cells sorted from blood, collected in a trial of the OX40 agonist ivuxolimab.

The CDR3 nucleotides are TGTGCCAGCAGCTTAGCAACCGGGACCAGGGAGTTCTTC. This encodes CASSLATGTREFF. The V call is TRBV7-2, the J call TRBJ2-1, with D perhaps being TRBD1 or TRBD2 (5 bases each). CDR3 length: 13 residues. Germline V lookup: CDR1 SGHTA, CDR2 FQGNSA. Trimming took off 0 bases at V and 14 bases at J, with 14 bases between the two ends. Using reference TRBV7-2 and TRBJ2-1 for the parts outside the CDR3, the full variable domain is GAGVSQSPSNKVTEKGKDVELRCDPISGHTALYWYRQSLGQGLEFLIYFQGNSAPDKSGLPSDRFSAERTGGSVSTLTIQRTQQEDSAVYLCASSLATGTREFFGPGTRLTVL.